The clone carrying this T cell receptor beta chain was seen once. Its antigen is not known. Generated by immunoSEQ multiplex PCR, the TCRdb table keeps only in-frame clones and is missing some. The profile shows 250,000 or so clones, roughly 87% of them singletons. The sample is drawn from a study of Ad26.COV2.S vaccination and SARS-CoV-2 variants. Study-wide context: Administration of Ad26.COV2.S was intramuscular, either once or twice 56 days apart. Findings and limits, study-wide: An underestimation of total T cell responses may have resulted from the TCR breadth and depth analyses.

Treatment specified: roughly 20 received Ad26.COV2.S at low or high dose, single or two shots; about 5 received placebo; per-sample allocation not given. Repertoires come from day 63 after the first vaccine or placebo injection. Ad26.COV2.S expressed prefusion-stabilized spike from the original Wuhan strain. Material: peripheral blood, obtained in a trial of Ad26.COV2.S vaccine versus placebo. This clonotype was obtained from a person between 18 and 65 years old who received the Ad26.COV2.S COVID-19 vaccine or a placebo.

CDR3 residues: CASSHSLRGGSGQPQHF. For the CDR3, the DNA is TGCGCCAGCAGCCACAGCTTGCGGGGAGGGTCGGGTCAGCCCCAGCATTTT. The chain couples TRBV4-1 to TRBJ1-5; no clear D. CDR3 length equals 17 residues. Trimming shortened V by 3 bases and J by 6 bases, and 21 bases separated the two germline ends. The germline V gene has CDR1 MGHRA and CDR2 YSYEKL.